This T cell receptor (beta chain) derives from a study of cytomegalovirus exposure and HLA in healthy donors. Study-wide results and limits: Reported performance of the classifier showed diagnosis of cytomegalovirus status with high specificity and sensitivity. In vitro experiments confirmed that a few CMV-associated chains were specific for CMV antigens. Available immune exposure information was restricted to CMV serostatus only. For most TCR sequences rarity was the rule, although some public TCRs occurred in many donors.

The PCR ran on 60 Vbeta and 13 Jbeta primers. Only in-frame clones appear in the TCRdb table, and some are missing; sequencing was by immunoSEQ multiplex PCR. The data hold tens of thousands of clones, with around 77% observed a single time. V was pared by 1 base and J by 4 bases, with 11 bases between. Germline assignment: CDR1 MNHEY and CDR2 SMNVEV (reference sequence). The CDR3 has 14 residues. About this clone: What it recognizes is unknown.

The sequenced sample was PBMCs. The sequence came from a man younger than 45 in good health and CMV-seronegative. This chain uses TRBV27 with TRBJ2-7; possibly TRBD2 for D (6 bases). This CDR3 reads CASSLLGDSYEQYF. The CDR3 DNA reads as TGTGCCAGCAGTTTATTGGGGGACTCTTACGAGCAGTACTTC.